This TCR beta chain is drawn from a study of beta chain features in type 1 diabetes. As for the study in general: The study examined more than 100,000,000 sorted cells across all samples. General study points: Moderate but significant shortening of TCRB CDR3s was recorded in all four CD4+ subsets from Type 1 diabetes patients.

A note on this clone: Antigen specificity is unknown.

As every portion of the isolated RNA was reverse transcribed, the sequencing read expressed TCRB transcripts. Sequencing of naive, central memory and regulatory T cell samples gave an average of roughly 3.5 million reads. The table came from immunoSEQ multiplex PCR; TCRdb's copy has only in-frame clones and leaves some out. The sample holds about 190,000 clones; under 9.5% are singletons and the top ten take around 0.5%. The germline gives CDR1 ENHRY, CDR2 SYGVKD. Trimming removed 5 bases from V and 3 bases from J, with 13 bases in between. The length of the CDR3 is 14 residues. This TCR was sampled from a man aged 18 to 29 with type 1 diabetes. The V gene is TRBV10-3, the J gene TRBJ1-2; D not certain. Material for sequencing was central memory CD4+ T cells from blood. This chain's CDR3 is CAISLQAGDYGYTF. The CDR3 DNA is TGTGCCATCAGTCTTCAGGCAGGCGACTATGGCTACACCTTC.